Listed below are T cell receptor beta chains from one sample, sequenced in a study of T-cell memory formation after mild COVID-19. Using its own MiXCR run on the 5' RACE reads, TCRdb lists one record per CDR3 protein. The sample includes under 300,000 distinct CDR3 sequences, approximately 8.4% of them seen just once. Sequencing used PBMCs or a T cell subset sorted from them (not recorded which). The source of these receptors is a young man who had mild COVID-19 (a few samples of this study predate the infection). Cell type and time point are not known. Each CDR3 is given without its conserved first and last residue. The order of the fields is clone size, J gene, V gene, D gene, CDR3 protein. A D gene is named only where the DNA matches it firmly. The size of a clone is reported for some rows only, either as once, few or many, or as a class for expanded clones.

abundance: .
j_gene: TRBJ2-2
v_gene: TRBV5-1
d_gene: .
CDR3aa: ASSFGGIAGELF

abundance: few
j_gene: TRBJ1-6
v_gene: TRBV4-3
d_gene: .
CDR3aa: ASSQDQIGASPLH

abundance: .
j_gene: TRBJ2-7
v_gene: TRBV5-5
d_gene: .
CDR3aa: ASSFHPEYEQY

abundance: .
j_gene: TRBJ2-3
v_gene: TRBV12-3/TRBV12-4
d_gene: .
CDR3aa: ASSSGGISVSTDTQY

abundance: .
j_gene: TRBJ2-4
v_gene: TRBV12-3/TRBV12-4
d_gene: TRBD2
CDR3aa: ASTRAGLAGGPGAKNIQY

abundance: many
j_gene: TRBJ1-6
v_gene: TRBV5-1
d_gene: .
CDR3aa: ASSLEPDTYNSPLH

abundance: .
j_gene: TRBJ1-6
v_gene: TRBV6-2/TRBV6-3
d_gene: .
CDR3aa: ASSRAGGSYNSPLH

abundance: few
j_gene: TRBJ2-3
v_gene: TRBV4-2
d_gene: .
CDR3aa: ASSQEARGGDTQY

abundance: few
j_gene: TRBJ1-5
v_gene: TRBV29-1
d_gene: .
CDR3aa: SVSLGSNQPQH

abundance: .
j_gene: TRBJ2-7
v_gene: TRBV7-2
d_gene: .
CDR3aa: ASSLAPYEQY

abundance: .
j_gene: TRBJ2-1
v_gene: TRBV6-2/TRBV6-3
d_gene: .
CDR3aa: ASSQAGVFNEQF

abundance: .
j_gene: TRBJ1-6
v_gene: TRBV6-2/TRBV6-3
d_gene: .
CDR3aa: ASSYSTGASSYNSPLH

abundance: .
j_gene: TRBJ2-3
v_gene: TRBV3-1
d_gene: TRBD1
CDR3aa: ASSQRTGGTDTQN

abundance: many
j_gene: TRBJ2-2
v_gene: TRBV12-3/TRBV12-4
d_gene: TRBD1
CDR3aa: ASSSRGMNTGELF

abundance: few
j_gene: TRBJ2-5
v_gene: TRBV5-6
d_gene: .
CDR3aa: ASSLKEGPETQY

abundance: many
j_gene: TRBJ1-5
v_gene: TRBV6-6
d_gene: .
CDR3aa: ASSYRDTGNQPQH

abundance: .
j_gene: TRBJ2-1
v_gene: TRBV7-8
d_gene: .
CDR3aa: ASSLISGGREQF

abundance: .
j_gene: TRBJ1-2
v_gene: TRBV12-3/TRBV12-4
d_gene: .
CDR3aa: ASRLDGNYGYT

abundance: .
j_gene: TRBJ2-5
v_gene: TRBV5-1
d_gene: .
CDR3aa: ASTTLGNRQETQY

abundance: .
j_gene: TRBJ1-5
v_gene: TRBV19
d_gene: .
CDR3aa: ASTSGGPQH

abundance: few
j_gene: TRBJ2-7
v_gene: TRBV5-1
d_gene: TRBD2
CDR3aa: ASSLGSTSGTYEQY

abundance: few
j_gene: TRBJ1-4
v_gene: TRBV7-6
d_gene: TRBD1
CDR3aa: ASSAQGALF

abundance: many
j_gene: TRBJ1-2
v_gene: TRBV6-5
d_gene: .
CDR3aa: ASSSTGARNYGYT

abundance: few
j_gene: TRBJ1-2
v_gene: TRBV4-3
d_gene: .
CDR3aa: ASSQDGGGVNYGYT

abundance: few
j_gene: TRBJ1-3
v_gene: TRBV6-5
d_gene: .
CDR3aa: ASGVSVYGNTIY

abundance: .
j_gene: TRBJ2-5
v_gene: TRBV7-3
d_gene: TRBD2
CDR3aa: ASSLWGRLAGSKETQY

abundance: few
j_gene: TRBJ2-1
v_gene: TRBV27
d_gene: TRBD2
CDR3aa: ASRRLADNEQF

abundance: few
j_gene: TRBJ2-7
v_gene: TRBV6-5
d_gene: TRBD2
CDR3aa: ASSYLTSGGSSSYEQY

abundance: few
j_gene: TRBJ2-7
v_gene: TRBV6-5
d_gene: .
CDR3aa: ASSPTGSVTYEQY

abundance: .
j_gene: TRBJ2-3
v_gene: TRBV5-6
d_gene: TRBD2
CDR3aa: ASSPGLDPDTQY

abundance: .
j_gene: TRBJ1-2
v_gene: TRBV20-1
d_gene: .
CDR3aa: SARDLRVWDYGYT

abundance: few
j_gene: TRBJ2-1
v_gene: TRBV5-1
d_gene: .
CDR3aa: ASSLMGSMSYNEQF

abundance: few
j_gene: TRBJ1-3
v_gene: TRBV9
d_gene: .
CDR3aa: ASSPEGGGNTIY

abundance: many
j_gene: TRBJ2-2
v_gene: TRBV5-1
d_gene: TRBD2
CDR3aa: ASSLQAGGPGELF

abundance: few
j_gene: TRBJ2-3
v_gene: TRBV5-1
d_gene: .
CDR3aa: ASRPGLITDTQY

abundance: few
j_gene: TRBJ1-6
v_gene: TRBV18
d_gene: .
CDR3aa: ASSQVERGPLH